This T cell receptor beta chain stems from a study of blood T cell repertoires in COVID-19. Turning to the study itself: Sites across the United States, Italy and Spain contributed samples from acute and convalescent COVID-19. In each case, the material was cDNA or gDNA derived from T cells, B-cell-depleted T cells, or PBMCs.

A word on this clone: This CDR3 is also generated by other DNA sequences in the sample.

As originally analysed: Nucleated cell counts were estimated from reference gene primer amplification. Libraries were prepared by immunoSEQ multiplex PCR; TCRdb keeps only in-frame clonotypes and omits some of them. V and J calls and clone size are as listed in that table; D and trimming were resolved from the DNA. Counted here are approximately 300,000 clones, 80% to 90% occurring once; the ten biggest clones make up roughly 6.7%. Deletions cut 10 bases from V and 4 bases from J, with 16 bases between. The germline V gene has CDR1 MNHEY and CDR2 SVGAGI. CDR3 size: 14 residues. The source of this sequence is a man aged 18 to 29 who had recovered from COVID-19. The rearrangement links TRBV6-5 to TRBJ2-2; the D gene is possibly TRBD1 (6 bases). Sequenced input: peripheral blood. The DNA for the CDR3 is TGTGCCACCACAGGGACCTCGGGCACCGGGGAGCTGTTTTTT. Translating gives CATTGTSGTGELFF.